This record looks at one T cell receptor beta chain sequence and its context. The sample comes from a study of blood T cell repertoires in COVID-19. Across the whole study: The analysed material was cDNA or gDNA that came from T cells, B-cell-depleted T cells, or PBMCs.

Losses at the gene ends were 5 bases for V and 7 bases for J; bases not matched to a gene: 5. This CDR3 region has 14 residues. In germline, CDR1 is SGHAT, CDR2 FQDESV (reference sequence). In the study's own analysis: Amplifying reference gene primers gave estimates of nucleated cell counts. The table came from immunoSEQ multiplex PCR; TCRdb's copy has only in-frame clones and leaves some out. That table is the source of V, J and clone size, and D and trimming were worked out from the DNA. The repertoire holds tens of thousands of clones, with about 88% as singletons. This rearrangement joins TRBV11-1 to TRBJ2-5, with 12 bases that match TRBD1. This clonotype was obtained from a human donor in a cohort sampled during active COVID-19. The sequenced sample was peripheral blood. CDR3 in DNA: TGTGCCAGCAGCCCAGGGACAGGGGGCTGGACCCAGTACTTC. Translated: CASSPGTGGWTQYF.